This T cell receptor (beta chain) stems from a study of CD8 T cells in Susac syndrome. The CDR3 is 12 amino acids. Trimming shortened V by 11 bases and J by 9 bases, and 16 bases separated the two germline ends. Germline loops: CDR1 MNHEY, CDR2 SVGEGT. An amount of RNA that ranged from roughly 0.45 to 1 ug was reverse transcribed with random hexamers. Across 54 Vbeta and 13 Jbeta, immunoSEQ multiplex PCR amplified TCR beta CDR3. TCRdb used MiXCR to reprocess the immunoSEQ multiplex PCR reads, holding one entry per CDR3 protein. There are about 73,000 distinct CDR3 sequences in the sample; approximately 94% occur only once, and roughly 0.42% lies in the top ten. Sequencing of TCR beta was undertaken in CD8+ and CD4+ T cells derived from blood.

This chain joins TRBV6-2 or TRBV6-3 and TRBJ2-2, with D uncertain. The sequenced sample consisted of CD8+ T cells from PBMCs. The clonotype was recovered from a human donor with multiple sclerosis. The CDR3: CAATTNGRELFF. DNA of the CDR3: TGTGCCGCAACCACCAATGGAAGGGAGCTGTTTTTT.